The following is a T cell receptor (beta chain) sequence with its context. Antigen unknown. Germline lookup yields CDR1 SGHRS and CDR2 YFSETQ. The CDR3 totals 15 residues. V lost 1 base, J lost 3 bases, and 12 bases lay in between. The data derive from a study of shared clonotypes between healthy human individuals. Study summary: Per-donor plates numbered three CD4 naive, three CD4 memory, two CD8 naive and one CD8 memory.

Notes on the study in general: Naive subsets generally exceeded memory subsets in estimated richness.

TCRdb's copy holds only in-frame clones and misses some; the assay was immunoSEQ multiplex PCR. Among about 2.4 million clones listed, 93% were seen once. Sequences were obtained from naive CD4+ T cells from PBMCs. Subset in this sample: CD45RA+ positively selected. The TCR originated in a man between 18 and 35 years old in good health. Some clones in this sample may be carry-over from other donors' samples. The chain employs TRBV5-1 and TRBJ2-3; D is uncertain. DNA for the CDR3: TGCGCCAGCAGCTTGATCTTACAAGGTACAGATACGCAGTATTTT. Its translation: CASSLILQGTDTQYF.